The 27 T cell receptor beta chains below were found in one sample sequenced in a study of T cell repertoires in cytomegalovirus infection. No cognate antigen is known for these TCRs. Each CDR3 protein is one row after TCRdb ran MiXCR on the reads. Of about 900,000 distinct CDR3 sequences in the sample, less than 40% were seen once. Sequencing used cultured CD8+ T cells from PBMCs, obtained from culture after CMV antigen stimulation. The source of these receptors is a human donor in good health (CMV status not recorded). Some clones in this sample may be carry-over from other donors' samples.

V gene TRBV9 combines with J gene TRBJ1-1; TRBD1 matches at 7 bases. Germline V gene data show CDR1 as SGDLS and CDR2 as YYNGEE. V trimming: 3 bases; J trimming: 3 bases; junction bases outside the gene matches: 14. The CDR3 spans 17 residues. The CDR3 region has the DNA TGTGCCAGCAGCGATACCTCCAGGGGGATGCGGGACACTGAAGCTTTCTTT. It is translated as CASSDTSRGMRDTEAFF.

The rearrangement links TRBV27 to TRBJ2-1; D may be TRBD2 (6 bases). Germline values: CDR1 MNHEY, CDR2 SMNVEV (reference sequence). Trimming shortened V by 0 bases and J by 4 bases, and 13 bases separated the two germline ends. The CDR3 covers 16 residues. CDR3 amino acids: CASSLSQGGIYNEQFF. The CDR3 region has the DNA TGTGCCAGCAGTTTATCCCAGGGCGGGATTTACAATGAGCAGTTCTTC.

The V call is TRBV19, the J call TRBJ2-3; D remains ambiguous. Germline V gene lookup returns CDR1 LNHDA and CDR2 SQIVND (reference sequence). CDR3 size: 13 residues. The germline V and J ends were trimmed by 4 bases and 2 bases, with 7 bases remaining between them. The CDR3 region has the DNA TGTGCCAGTAGTACCTCTACCACAGATACGCAGTATTTT. Translating it yields CASSTSTTDTQYF.

V gene TRBV7-9 combines with J gene TRBJ2-1; D is perhaps TRBD1 or TRBD2 (5 bases each). The CDR3 covers 15 residues. Trimming cost V 4 bases and J 2 bases, with 12 bases left between them. The germline V gene encodes CDR1 SEHNR and CDR2 FQNEAQ (reference sequence). The CDR3 region has the DNA TGTGCCAGCAGCTCGAGGGACGAGACCTACAATGAGCAGTTCTTC. Translation: CASSSRDETYNEQFF.

Details on this clonotype: This sequence may be a read error, since a much larger clone differs from it by one base. This sequence joins TRBV7-6 and TRBJ2-1; TRBD2 agrees at 7 bases. Germline V gene sequence: CDR1 SGHVS, CDR2 FNYEAQ. The CDR3 has 15 residues. J was trimmed by 11 bases and V by 5 bases; bases with no gene match: 15. The CDR3 DNA sequence: TGTGCCAGCAGCACCTTGGCTAGCGGTTTGGATAAGCAGTTCTTC. Its translation is CASSTLASGLDKQFF.

The V gene is TRBV6-5, the J gene TRBJ1-2; TRBD1 agrees at 10 bases. After removal of 5 bases from V and 6 bases from J, the junction contained 6 bases not matched to a gene. The CDR3 has 14 residues. From germline, CDR1 is MNHEY and CDR2 SVGAGI. Here the CDR3 DNA reads TGTGCCAGCAGTCACACGACAGGGGGCAATGGCTACACCTTC. Encoded protein: CASSHTTGGNGYTF.

The chain uses TRBV25-1 and TRBJ2-1; 7 bases map to TRBD1. The germline gives CDR1 MGHDK, CDR2 SYGVNS. The CDR3 has 16 residues. V was pared by 5 bases and J by 2 bases, with 9 bases of the junction left unmatched. The CDR3 loop is CASSSRGSGTYNEQFF. CDR3 DNA sequence: TGTGCCAGCAGTTCCAGGGGGAGTGGGACCTACAATGAGCAGTTCTTC.

V gene TRBV29-1 combines with J gene TRBJ1-2; possible D gene TRBD1, 6 bases. CDR3 length: 15 amino acids. Trimming left V 6 bases short and J 3 bases short, with 20 bases between. Germline CDR1 SQVTM, CDR2 ANQGSEA. The CDR3 coding sequence is TGCAGCGTGACCTTCTTTACAGGGAATGACTATGGCTACACCTTC. Protein: CSVTFFTGNDYGYTF.

There are a few counts of this clonotype. V is TRBV6-1 and J is TRBJ1-2; tentatively, D is TRBD1 (6 bases). Germline loops: CDR1 MNHNS, CDR2 SASEGT. The V gene lost 3 bases and the J gene lost 7 bases, with 9 bases spanning the gap. The CDR3 has 12 residues. Here the CDR3 reads CASSDDRFGYTF. The CDR3 DNA reads TGTGCCAGCAGTGACGACAGGTTTGGCTACACCTTC.

The rearrangement links TRBV25-1 to TRBJ1-2; 7 bases fit TRBD1. This CDR3 is built from 15 residues. The V gene's germline CDR1 is MGHDK and CDR2 SYGVNS. Losses at the gene ends were 4 bases for V and 1 base for J; bases not matched to a gene: 6. This CDR3 reads CASSGNRGLNYGYTF. CDR3 coding DNA: TGTGCCAGCAGTGGAAACAGGGGACTTAACTATGGCTACACCTTC.

This clonotype appeared a few times. V gene TRBV5-5 combines with J gene TRBJ2-1; a weak D match, TRBD1 (6 bases). Per the germline V gene, CDR1 is SGHKS and CDR2 is YYEKEE (reference sequence). V was trimmed by 4 bases and J by 6 bases, leaving 14 bases between them. The CDR3 consists of 14 residues. CDR3 nucleotides: TGTGCCAGCAGCCTACAGGGTTCTGGCAATGAGCAGTTCTTC. Its translation: CASSLQGSGNEQFF.

V and J are TRBV6-6 and TRBJ2-7; D is possibly TRBD2 (5 bases). Germline CDR1 MNHNY, CDR2 SVGAGI (reference sequence). This CDR3 is 12 amino acids long. Trimming removed 6 bases at V and 5 bases at J, with 11 bases between. CDR3 amino acids: CASSLDSHEQYV. CDR3 nucleotide sequence: TGTGCCAGCAGCCTGGACTCTCACGAGCAGTACGTC.

This sequence joins TRBV7-9 and TRBJ1-5; D gene ambiguous. The CDR3 has 12 residues. Germline CDR1 SEHNR, CDR2 FQNEAQ (reference sequence). The V end was cut by 6 bases, the J end by 4 bases, with 7 bases between. For the CDR3, the DNA is TGTGCCAGCAGTCCCGAAAATCAGCCCCAGCATTTT. This sequence encodes CASSPENQPQHF.

The rearrangement links TRBV12-5 to TRBJ2-3; the match to TRBD1 covers 7 bases. Germline V gene lookup returns CDR1 LGHNT and CDR2 FRNRAP. The J segment lost 0 bases and the V segment lost 3 bases, leaving 18 bases of the junction unmatched. The CDR3 runs to 20 residues. CDR3 region: CASGFSPSQSGTASTDTQYF. CDR3 nucleotides: TGTGCTAGTGGTTTTTCCCCGTCTCAGTCGGGGACAGCCAGCACAGATACGCAGTATTTT. Full variable domain (missing parts from reference TRBV12-5 and TRBJ2-3): DARVTQTPRHKVTEMGQEVTMRCQPILGHNTVFWYRQTMMQGLELLAYFRNRAPLDDSGMPKDRFSAEMPDATLATLKIQPSEPRDSAVYFCASGFSPSQSGTASTDTQYFGPGTRLTVL.

This clonotype was detected a few times. The chain joins TRBV7-2 to TRBJ2-7, with no clear D. Per germline, CDR1 SGHTA and CDR2 FQGNSA. V was cut by 4 bases and J by 6 bases, with 10 bases left in between. This CDR3 region has 12 residues. The CDR3 here is CASSSPGFEQYV. The CDR3 DNA sequence: TGTGCCAGCAGCTCCCCGGGTTTCGAGCAGTACGTC.

Notes on this clonotype: This may arise from a read error, as a much more abundant clone is one base away. The V and J genes are TRBV6-5 and TRBJ1-1, with D unresolved. Germline assignment: CDR1 MNHEY and CDR2 SVGAGI. The CDR3 covers 15 residues. CDR3 coding DNA: TGTGCCAACAGTTACTCCCGTCGGGGGAACACTGAAGCTTTCTTT. It encodes CANSYSRRGNTEAFF.

The V and J genes are TRBV3-1 and TRBJ1-4; the D gene is possibly TRBD1 (5 bases). Germline CDR1 is LGHDT and CDR2 is YNNKEL (reference sequence). Trimming removed 0 bases at V and 0 bases at J, with 17 bases between. The CDR3 has 19 amino acids. The CDR3 reads CASSQERGPGYATNEKLFF. The CDR3 DNA follows: TGTGCCAGCAGCCAAGAGAGGGGCCCGGGATATGCAACTAATGAAAAACTGTTTTTT.

The sample holds many counts of this clonotype. The chain uses TRBV6-1 and TRBJ2-2; no clear D gene. With 5 bases removed from V and 0 bases from J, the gap between germline ends came to 10 bases. CDR1 and CDR2 (germline): MNHNS, SASEGT. The CDR3 loop spans 15 amino acids. CDR3 coding DNA: TGTGCCAGCAGTAACACGTTCGCGAACACCGGGGAGCTGTTTTTT. Encoded protein: CASSNTFANTGELFF.

This chain joins TRBV5-4 and TRBJ1-6; 7 bases fit TRBD1. The germline V gene encodes CDR1 SGHNT and CDR2 YYREEE (reference sequence). The CDR3 runs to 14 residues. The ends lost 3 bases at V and 7 bases at J; junction bases unmatched: 4. The CDR3 region has the DNA TGTGCCAGCAGCTCAAACAGGGGAAATTCACCCCTCCACTTT. Translating gives CASSSNRGNSPLHF.

The V and J genes are TRBV6-2 or TRBV6-3 and TRBJ1-1; D gene unclear. This CDR3 is built from 13 residues. The germline V gene encodes CDR1 MNHEY and CDR2 SVGEGT. The ends were cut back, 5 bases at V and 1 base at J, with 8 bases in the middle. Here the CDR3 reads CASSARTNTEAFF. DNA for the CDR3: TGTGCCAGCAGTGCCCGAACGAACACTGAAGCTTTCTTT.

This clonotype was seen only once. This CDR3 is CASSYSFMGQSEETQYF. In nucleotides, the CDR3 is TGTGCCAGCAGTTACTCTTTCATGGGCCAGTCCGAAGAGACCCAGTACTTC. The V and J genes are TRBV6-5 and TRBJ2-5; D call uncertain. The V and J ends lost 0 bases and 3 bases respectively, with 17 bases between them. Germline loops: CDR1 MNHEY, CDR2 SVGAGI. This CDR3 region has 17 residues.

The chain carries TRBV27 and TRBJ1-1; D might be TRBD1 (5 bases). V lost 5 bases and J 4 bases, leaving 20 bases between the germline ends. Looked up from germline, CDR1 is MNHEY and CDR2 is SMNVEV (reference sequence). The CDR3 is 16 amino acids. CDR3 coding DNA: TGTGCCAGCAGTCTATGGACATCTGGAGTGGGCACTGAAGCTTTCTTT. This gives the protein CASSLWTSGVGTEAFF.

The chain links TRBV24-1 to TRBJ2-2; D ambiguous. The CDR3 sequence is 15 residues long. Germline V gene sequence: CDR1 KGHDR, CDR2 SFDVKD. Trimming removed 3 bases at V and 3 bases at J, with 10 bases between. CDR3 sequence: CATSDNSVDTGELFF. The DNA of the CDR3 is TGTGCCACCAGTGATAACTCGGTGGACACCGGGGAGCTGTTTTTT.

This clonotype showed up many times. The rearrangement links TRBV7-9 to TRBJ2-7; TRBD1 matches at 9 bases. Germline CDR1 is SEHNR and CDR2 is FQNEAQ (reference sequence). V dropped 2 bases and J dropped 0; count of bases not matched to a gene: 2. The CDR3 is 15 amino acids. CDR3 DNA sequence: TGTGCCAGCAGCTTAAGGGACAGGGCCTCCTACGAGCAGTACTTC. Residues: CASSLRDRASYEQYF.

Many counts were recorded for this clonotype. The CDR3 sequence: CASSWGKSNQPQHF. The CDR3 DNA reads TGTGCCAGCAGCTGGGGGAAGAGCAATCAGCCCCAGCATTTT. This chain connects TRBV7-8 to TRBJ1-5; maybe TRBD1 (5 bases). CDR1 and CDR2 (germline): SGHVS, FQNEAQ. There are 14 residues in the CDR3. V dropped 4 bases and J dropped 1 base, with 8 bases sitting between them.

The sample holds many counts of this clonotype. This rearrangement joins TRBV7-8 to TRBJ1-5; TRBD1 matches at 7 bases. This CDR3 region has 15 residues. CDR1 SGHVS and CDR2 FQNEAQ come from the germline V gene. V lost 5 bases, J lost 4 bases, and 8 bases stayed unmatched. CDR3 sequence: CASSPGNRGNQPQHF. CDR3 in DNA: TGTGCCAGCAGCCCGGGGAACAGGGGAAATCAGCCCCAGCATTTT.

This clonotype was counted between two and nine times. This chain joins TRBV15 and TRBJ1-1; D is possibly TRBD1 (5 bases). Deletions cut 4 bases from V and 5 bases from J, with 8 bases between. This CDR3 is 12 amino acids long. Germline CDR1 and CDR2: LNHNV and YYDKDF (reference sequence). The CDR3 DNA is TGTGCCACCAGCATTGGGGGGACTGAAGCTTTCTTT. Translation: CATSIGGTEAFF.